This TCR beta chain was obtained from a study of cytomegalovirus exposure and HLA in healthy donors. Germline V CDR1 and CDR2: SQVTM, ANQGSEA. The CDR3 covers 12 residues. Concerning this clone: Its cognate antigen is unknown.

Overall study results and limits: A subsequent analysis found that TCR clusters from the first cohort also tended to co-occur in the 120 validation repertoires, with 94% of cluster scores above 0.

This table comes from immunoSEQ multiplex PCR, and its TCRdb copy is limited to in-frame clones, with some not included. This table has 250,000 to 400,000 clones, 88% appearing once. The receptor's source is a man aged 25 to 45 in good health and CMV-seronegative. The rearrangement joins TRBV29-1 to TRBJ2-3, with a possible D match to TRBD1 (5 bases). Specimen: PBMCs. In DNA, the CDR3 is TGCGGCATGACAGCCAGCACAGATACGCAGTATTTT. This encodes CGMTASTDTQYF.